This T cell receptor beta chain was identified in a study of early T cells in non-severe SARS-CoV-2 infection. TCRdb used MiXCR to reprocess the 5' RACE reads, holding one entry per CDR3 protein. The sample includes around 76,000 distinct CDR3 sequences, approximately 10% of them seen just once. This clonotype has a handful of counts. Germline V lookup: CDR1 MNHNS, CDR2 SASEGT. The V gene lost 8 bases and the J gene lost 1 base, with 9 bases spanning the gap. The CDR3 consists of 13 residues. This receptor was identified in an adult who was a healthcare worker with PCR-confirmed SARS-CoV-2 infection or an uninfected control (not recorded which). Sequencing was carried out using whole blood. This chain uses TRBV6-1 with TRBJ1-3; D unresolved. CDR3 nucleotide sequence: TGTGCCAGCGATATCGCATCTGGAAACACCATATATTTT. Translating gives CASDIASGNTIYF.